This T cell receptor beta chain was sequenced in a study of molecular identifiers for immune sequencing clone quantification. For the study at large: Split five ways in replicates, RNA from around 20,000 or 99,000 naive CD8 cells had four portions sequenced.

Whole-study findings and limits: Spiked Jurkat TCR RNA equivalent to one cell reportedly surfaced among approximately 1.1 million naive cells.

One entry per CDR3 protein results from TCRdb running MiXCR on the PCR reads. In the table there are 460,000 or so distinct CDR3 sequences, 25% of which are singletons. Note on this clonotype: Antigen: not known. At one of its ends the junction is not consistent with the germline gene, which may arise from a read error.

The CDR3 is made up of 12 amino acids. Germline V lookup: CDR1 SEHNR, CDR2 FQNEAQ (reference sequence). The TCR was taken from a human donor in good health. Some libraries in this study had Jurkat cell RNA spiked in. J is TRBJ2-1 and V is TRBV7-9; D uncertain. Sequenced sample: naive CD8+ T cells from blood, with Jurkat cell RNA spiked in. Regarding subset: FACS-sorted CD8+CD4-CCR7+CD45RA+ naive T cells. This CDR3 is CAGSLAEERQFF. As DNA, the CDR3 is TGTGCCGGCAGCCTGGCCGAGGAAAGGCAGTTCTTC.